The clone carrying this T cell receptor (beta chain) has ten or more counts. Antigen: not known. RNA transcripts were the template, and TCR beta CDR3 regions were amplified from them. An opening RT-PCR round employed HTBI primers and preceded a second-round multiplex PCR. MiXCR, run by TCRdb on the multiplex PCR reads, gives a single entry per CDR3 protein. Of more than 1,000,000 distinct CDR3 sequences listed, 35% to 45% are singletons. This sample was taken from a study of Graves' ophthalmopathy and Graves' hyperthyroidism. Whole-study results and caveats: Detected in blood as well were most expanded thyroid clonotypes with frequency above 0.001.

Trimming removed 4 bases from V and 11 bases from J; junction bases left unmatched: 11. The CDR3 runs 14 residues. Germline loops: CDR1 SGHDN, CDR2 FVKESK. The clonotype comes from an adult man with Graves' hyperthyroidism. V gene TRBV14 combines with J gene TRBJ1-1, with 9 bases identical to TRBD1. The sample was peripheral blood or thyroid tissue (not recorded which). This CDR3 is CASSRSGTGLYAFF. For the CDR3, the DNA is TGTGCCAGCAGCCGTTCCGGGACAGGGCTTTACGCTTTCTTT. Supplemented by reference TRBV14 and TRBJ1-1, the full variable domain reads EAGVTQFPSHSVIEKGQTVTLRCDPISGHDNLYWYRRVMGKEIKFLLHFVKESKQDESGMPNNRFLAERTGGTYSTLKVQPAELEDSGVYFCASSRSGTGLYAFFGQGTRLTVV.